This is a list of T cell receptor beta chains from one sample in a study of blood T cell repertoires in COVID-19. Here immunoSEQ multiplex PCR was the method, and the copy in TCRdb shows in-frame clones only, minus some. The sample includes about 80,000 clones, about 85% seen only once; the top ten take approximately 5.8%. The sequenced sample consisted of peripheral blood. Receptors originate from a man aged 55 to 70 with active or convalescent COVID-19. Both conserved end residues are part of each CDR3. A D gene is named only where the DNA matches it firmly. Rows may omit the clone size; those that give it use once, few, many or a size class.

V	size	J	D	DNA	CDR3
TRBV7-9	.	TRBJ2-5	TRBD2	TGTGCCAGCAGCCCCACAGCGGGGGGTGTGGAGACCCAGTACTTC	CASSPTAGGVETQYF
TRBV5-6	.	TRBJ1-2	TRBD1	TGTGCCAGCAGCTTCGGACAGGCTAACTATGGCTACACCTTC	CASSFGQANYGYTF
TRBV19	.	TRBJ2-5	TRBD1	TGTGCCAGTAGTATAGACCGGACAGGGGGCGCGGGGACCCAGTACTTC	CASSIDRTGGAGTQYF
TRBV28	.	TRBJ1-2	TRBD1	TGTGCCAGCAGTTCCCCCGCGACAGGGTCCAACGGCTACACCTTC	CASSSPATGSNGYTF
TRBV7-7	.	TRBJ2-2	.	TGTGCTAGCAGCCCTCACACCGGGGAGCTGTTTTTT	CASSPHTGELFF
TRBV7-2	.	TRBJ2-1	TRBD2	TGTGCCAGCAGCTTAGGGACTAGCGGGGCTCGGATGGACAATGAGCAGTTCTTC	CASSLGTSGARMDNEQFF
TRBV6-5	.	TRBJ2-7	.	TGTGCCAGCAGTTACGGGCCTTCCTACGAGCAGTACTTC	CASSYGPSYEQYF
TRBV7-2	.	TRBJ1-1	.	TGTGCCAGCAGCCCAAGCGGACAGCTGAACACTGAAGCTTTCTTT	CASSPSGQLNTEAFF
TRBV27	.	TRBJ2-6	TRBD1	TGTGCCAGCAGTCGGACAGGAGTGTCTGGGGCCAACGTCCTGACTTTC	CASSRTGVSGANVLTF
TRBV6-5	.	TRBJ1-2	.	TGTGCCAGCAGTTACTCGTCACAGATCTATGGCTACACCTTC	CASSYSSQIYGYTF
TRBV4-3	.	TRBJ2-3	.	TGCGCCAGCAGCCAAGAGCCCGGGACTAGCACAGATACGCAGTATTTT	CASSQEPGTSTDTQYF
TRBV5-1	once	TRBJ2-3	TRBD2	TGCGCCAGCAGCCCGGGGACTAGCGGGGGACCTGCTAGCACAGATACGCAGTATTTT	CASSPGTSGGPASTDTQYF
TRBV10-3	few	TRBJ1-1	TRBD1	TGTGCCATCAGGGGCCAGGGGGGGAACACTGAAGCTTTCTTT	CAIRGQGGNTEAFF
TRBV10-3	.	TRBJ1-1	.	TGTGCCATCAGTGAGTCAGGCAGGCAGAACACTGAAGCTTTCTTT	CAISESGRQNTEAFF
TRBV7-7	.	TRBJ1-2	TRBD1	TGTGCTAGCATCCGAATCCCCCCGGGACAGGGTTACTATGGCTACACCTTC	CASIRIPPGQGYYGYTF
TRBV29-1	.	TRBJ1-1	TRBD1	TGCAGCGTTGAAGTCCCTCCCGAAATGGGACAGAAGGGGGCTGAAGCTTTCTTT	CSVEVPPEMGQKGAEAFF
TRBV4-1	few	TRBJ2-7	.	TGCGCCAGCAGCCAAGATTACCAGACCTACGAGCAGTACTTC	CASSQDYQTYEQYF
TRBV24-1	few	TRBJ2-2	TRBD1	TGTGCCACCAGTGACCCCGGACAGGGGGACACCGGGGAGCTGTTTTTT	CATSDPGQGDTGELFF
TRBV10-3	.	TRBJ2-1	TRBD2	TGTGCCATCAAGGCGGGGACTAGCGAAGTGGATGAGCAGTTCTTC	CAIKAGTSEVDEQFF